One and the same sample provided the 26 T cell receptor beta chains below, sequenced in a study of PD-1 and CTLA-4 blockade in melanoma. Assay used: immunoSEQ multiplex PCR; TCRdb lists only in-frame clones, some missing. The sample yields about 16,000 clones, approximately 63% seen once. Source: CD8+ T cells from peripheral blood, taken from a patient given anti-PD-1 treatment. Source of these receptors: a human donor with melanoma.

In this sample, this clone turned up a few times. J is TRBJ1-2 and V is TRBV5-6; 7 nucleotides line up with TRBD1. CDR3 length: 14 residues. Trimming cost V 4 bases and J 7 bases; bases outside gene matches: 10. The V gene's germline CDR1 is SGHDT and CDR2 YYEEEE. The DNA of the CDR3 is TGTGCCAGCAGCCCCGTTGAGGGGGCCTCTGGCTACACCTTC. As protein: CASSPVEGASGYTF.

The V gene is TRBV19, the J gene TRBJ1-1; D call uncertain. Trimming pared 2 bases from V and 1 base from J, leaving 8 bases between. The CDR3 has 14 amino acids. CDR1 and CDR2 from the germline V gene are LNHDA and SQIVND (reference sequence). DNA of the CDR3: TGTGCCAGTAGTATATGGGATGGGAACACTGAAGCTTTCTTT. The encoded protein is CASSIWDGNTEAFF.

A remark on this clone: The junction shows a germline mismatch at one end, possibly a read error. This chain uses TRBV2 with TRBJ2-6; D remains unclear. The CDR3 consists of 15 residues. CDR1 is SNHLY and CDR2 is FYNNEI in the germline V gene. The CDR3 DNA reads as TGTGCCAGCGGTGAAAGGGTCTCTGGGGCCAACGTCCTGACTTTC. This encodes CASGERVSGANVLTF.

This chain connects TRBV10-1 to TRBJ2-3; D might be TRBD2 (6 bases). V lost 2 bases to trimming and J lost 2 bases, with 11 bases between them. The CDR3 has 15 amino acids. Germline V gene data show CDR1 as WNHNN and CDR2 as SYGVQD (reference sequence). For the CDR3, the DNA is TGCGCCAGCAGTGAGGTCGCGGACTACACAGATACGCAGTATTTT. Encoded protein: CASSEVADYTDTQYF.

The genes are TRBV11-2 and TRBJ2-2; TRBD2 agrees at 10 bases. V shed 4 bases and J 4 bases; nucleotides not matched to a gene: 15. CDR1 is SGHAT and CDR2 is FQNNGV in the germline V gene. This CDR3 contains 19 residues. The DNA of the CDR3 is TGTGCCAGCAGCTCCCCCTTTAGGACTAGCGGTGAATCCACCGGGGAGCTGTTTTTT. Protein product: CASSSPFRTSGESTGELFF. Filled out from reference TRBV11-2 and TRBJ2-2, the complete variable domain reads EAGVAQSPRYKIIEKRQSVAFWCNPISGHATLYWYQQILGQGPKLLIQFQNNGVVDDSQLPKDRFSAERLKGVDSTLKIQPAKLEDSAVYLCASSSPFRTSGESTGELFFGEGSRLTVL.

This chain links TRBV11-3 with TRBJ2-7, with 9 nucleotides matching TRBD1. Germline CDR1 SGHNT, CDR2 YENEEA. The CDR3 is 15 amino acids. V was pared by 5 bases and J by 2 bases, with 7 bases of the junction left unmatched. CDR3 loop: CASSATDRGPYEQYF. For the CDR3, the DNA is TGTGCCAGCAGCGCCACGGACAGGGGCCCCTACGAGCAGTACTTC.

This clone has more than one count but fewer than ten. The rearrangement uses TRBV7-2 and TRBJ1-2, with a possible D match to TRBD1 (5 bases). Trimming shortened V by 4 bases and J by 0 bases, and 12 bases separated the two germline ends. This CDR3 region has 15 residues. Germline V gene lookup returns CDR1 SGHTA and CDR2 FQGNSA. The CDR3 region is CASSSPGTSNYGYTF. CDR3 nucleotides: TGTGCCAGCAGCTCCCCAGGGACCTCTAACTATGGCTACACCTTC.

By frequency in the sample, this clone is medium-sized. The genes are TRBV4-1 and TRBJ2-7; D gene uncertain. Germline V gives CDR1 MGHRA, CDR2 YSYEKL. Between the trimmed V and J ends, which lost 0 bases and 4 bases, there was a span of 13 bases. The CDR3 is 15 residues long. CDR3 in DNA: TGCGCCAGCAGCCAAGAAGGGCTGAGTGGTTACGAGCAGTACTTC. Protein: CASSQEGLSGYEQYF.

The rearrangement joins TRBV7-9 to TRBJ2-5; 11 nucleotides match TRBD2. Germline CDR1 reads SEHNR; CDR2 reads FQNEAQ (reference sequence). V was pared by 9 bases and J by 1 base, with 16 bases of the junction left unmatched. The CDR3 runs to 18 residues. DNA of the CDR3: TGTGCCAGTGACACCGGGACTAGCGGATCTTCAGGCCAAGAGACCCAGTACTTC. Its protein product is CASDTGTSGSSGQETQYF.

The rearrangement joins TRBV6-5 to TRBJ1-2; no reliable D call. CDR1 and CDR2 (germline): MNHEY, SVGAGI. Trimming shortened V by 0 bases and J by 10 bases, and 12 bases separated the two germline ends. CDR3 length: 13 amino acids. CDR3 protein: CASSYSGSGFYTF. The CDR3 nucleotides read TGTGCCAGCAGTTACTCTGGGTCCGGGTTCTACACCTTC.

This clone has a handful of counts. The chain is built from TRBV7-9 and TRBJ2-2; the D is unclear. This CDR3 has 12 residues. V shed 4 bases and J shed 5 bases, with 5 bases lying between them. Germline V lookup: CDR1 SEHNR, CDR2 FQNEAQ (reference sequence). CDR3 DNA: TGTGCCAGCAGCTCCAGGACCGGGGAGCTGTTTTTT. This sequence encodes CASSSRTGELFF.

The chain is built from TRBV12-3 or TRBV12-4 and TRBJ2-1; unclear D gene. This CDR3 has 12 amino acids. Trimming removed 4 bases from V and 10 bases from J, with 11 bases in between. In DNA form, the CDR3 reads TGTGCCAGCAGTTCCACCGGTTGGGAGCAGTTCTTC. Protein sequence: CASSSTGWEQFF.

The chain uses TRBV7-8 and TRBJ2-7; a possible D gene is TRBD2 (6 bases). V lost 1 base to trimming and J lost 2 bases, with 9 bases between them. Germline V CDR1 and CDR2: SGHVS, FQNEAQ. The CDR3 loop spans 14 amino acids. Here the CDR3 reads CASSLGGAPYEQYF. The CDR3 DNA follows: TGTGCCAGCAGCTTAGGCGGGGCCCCCTACGAGCAGTACTTC.

Turning to this clone: The junction and the germline gene differ at one end; a read error may be behind it. The gene calls are TRBV7-8 and TRBJ1-1; 9 bases align to TRBD1. The CDR3 consists of 13 residues. Germline assignment: CDR1 SGHVS and CDR2 FQNEAQ. CDR3 in amino acids: CASSLGTGPEAFF. CDR3 nucleotide sequence: TGTGCCAGCAGTTTAGGGACAGGGCCTGAAGCTTTCTTT.

DNA for the CDR3: TGTGCCAGTAGTGCAACTAGCAGCTACGAGCAGTACTTC. As protein: CASSATSSYEQYF. The V gene is TRBV19, the J gene TRBJ2-7, with a tentative D call TRBD2 (6 bases). Germline lookup yields CDR1 LNHDA and CDR2 SQIVND (reference sequence). This CDR3 region has 13 residues. Trimming took 5 bases from V and 3 from J, leaving 11 bases between them. The complete variable domain, with remaining parts taken from reference TRBV19 and TRBJ2-7, reads DGGITQSPKYLFRKEGQNVTLSCEQNLNHDAMYWYRQDPGQGLRLIYYSQIVNDFQKGDIAEGYSVSREKKESFPLTVTSAQKNPTAFYLCASSATSSYEQYFGPGTRLTVT.

The chain is built from TRBV24-1 and TRBJ2-1, with 8 bases that match TRBD1. Per the germline V gene, CDR1 is KGHDR and CDR2 is SFDVKD. The CDR3 sequence is 16 residues long. V lost 1 base, J lost 9 bases, and 10 bases stayed unmatched. This CDR3 is CATSDFGGTGAFEQFF. DNA for the CDR3: TGTGCCACCAGTGATTTTGGCGGGACAGGAGCCTTTGAGCAGTTCTTC.

V and J are TRBV5-6 and TRBJ2-7, with D unclear. The germline V gene has CDR1 SGHDT and CDR2 YYEEEE. The CDR3 extends over 13 amino acids. Trimming removed 0 bases at V and 3 bases at J, with 7 bases between. The CDR3 DNA follows: TGTGCCAGCAGCTTGGAAGGCCTCTACGAGCAGTACTTC. This gives the protein CASSLEGLYEQYF.

This sequence joins TRBV4-1 and TRBJ1-2, with 8 bases matching TRBD1. V was pared by 0 bases and J by 4 bases, with 4 bases of the junction left unmatched. This CDR3 has 15 residues. In germline, CDR1 is MGHRA, CDR2 YSYEKL. CDR3 region: CASSQENRGTYGYTF. In DNA form, the CDR3 reads TGCGCCAGCAGCCAAGAAAACAGGGGGACCTATGGCTACACCTTC.

This chain joins TRBV13 and TRBJ1-2; TRBD1 matches at 9 bases. Germline CDR1 reads PRHDT; CDR2 reads FYEKMQ (reference sequence). The J segment lost 1 base and the V segment lost 6 bases, leaving 6 bases of the junction unmatched. This CDR3 comprises 15 residues. The CDR3 bases are TGTGCCAGCAGTCTACCGGGACAGGGTAACTATGGCTACACCTTC. Encoded protein: CASSLPGQGNYGYTF.

This clone came up once. CDR3 amino acids: CASSPTSGGATGELFF. CDR3 nucleotide sequence: TGTGCCAGCAGCCCAACTAGCGGGGGGGCAACCGGGGAGCTGTTTTTT. The chain is built from TRBV7-9 and TRBJ2-2; 13 bases align to TRBD2. CDR3 length: 16 residues. V lost 5 bases and J lost 5; bases outside the gene matches: 5. Germline assignment: CDR1 SEHNR and CDR2 FQNEAQ (reference sequence).

In nucleotides, the CDR3 is TGTGCCAGCAGTGAATTCAACTCGGTGTATTCACCCCTCCACTTT. It is translated as CASSEFNSVYSPLHF. V usage is TRBV6-1 and J usage is TRBJ1-6; D is unresolved. This CDR3 spans 15 amino acids. The germline gives CDR1 MNHNS, CDR2 SASEGT. Trimming stripped 2 bases from V and 8 bases from J, with 13 bases between.

The chain carries TRBV6-6 and TRBJ1-2; tentatively, D is TRBD1 (5 bases). The CDR3 spans 13 residues. Germline V lookup: CDR1 MNHNY, CDR2 SVGAGI (reference sequence). The ends were cut back, 0 bases at V and 3 bases at J, with 5 bases in the middle. CDR3 residues: CASSYSGDYGYTF. CDR3 sequence (DNA): TGTGCCAGCAGTTACTCAGGGGACTATGGCTACACCTTC.

This chain connects TRBV4-1 to TRBJ2-2, with D uncertain. The CDR3 contains 14 residues. In germline, CDR1 is MGHRA, CDR2 YSYEKL. With 1 base removed from V and 0 bases from J, the gap between germline ends came to 3 bases. CDR3 loop: CASSQGTNTGELFF. The CDR3 nucleotides are TGCGCCAGCAGCCAAGGGACGAACACCGGGGAGCTGTTTTTT.

The CDR3 nucleotides are TGCAGCGTCCAACAGGGAATTGGAGGCTACACCTTC. The encoded protein is CSVQQGIGGYTF. The chain employs TRBV29-1 and TRBJ1-2, with D perhaps TRBD1 (6 bases). The ends were cut back, 6 bases at V and 8 bases at J, with 16 bases in the middle. Germline CDR1 reads SQVTM; CDR2 reads ANQGSEA. This CDR3 is 12 amino acids long.

The rearrangement uses TRBV25-1 and TRBJ1-2; no definite D call. CDR3 length: 15 amino acids. Germline V lookup: CDR1 MGHDK, CDR2 SYGVNS. V gave up 3 bases and J gave up 7 bases, with 18 bases separating them. CDR3 DNA: TGTGCCAGCAGTGAGCCCTACCGGTCGCCGGCTGGCTACACCTTC. This codes for CASSEPYRSPAGYTF.

The V and J genes are TRBV9 and TRBJ1-2; 7 bases are shared with TRBD1. The CDR3 is made up of 16 amino acids. Germline-derived CDR1 and CDR2 are SGDLS and YYNGEE. The V gene end was trimmed by 3 bases and the J gene end by 4 bases; junction bases not matched to a gene: 12. Here the CDR3 reads CASSAVSVGQIYGYTF. CDR3 coding DNA: TGTGCCAGCAGCGCCGTAAGTGTGGGACAGATCTATGGCTACACCTTC.